This T cell receptor beta chain came from a study of OX40 agonist ivuxolimab in advanced cancers. Germline loops: CDR1 SGHVS, CDR2 FQNEAQ. The CDR3 runs 16 residues. Trimming stripped 5 bases from V and 4 bases from J, with 20 bases between. As regards this clone: Its target is unknown.

Overall study findings and caveats: There were, on average, more expanded clones in CD8+ T cells than in CD4+. Antigen specificity remained undetermined for the expanded peripheral T cells.

Profiling relied on immunoSEQ multiplex PCR, and the TCRdb table lists in-frame clones only, not all of them. The sample shows approximately 58,000 clones, around 84% of them seen only once. The clonotype comes from an adult with an advanced solid tumor such as melanoma, head and neck, liver or kidney cancer. This chain joins TRBV7-8 and TRBJ2-5; no clear D gene. This sample comprised CD4+ or CD8+ T cells sorted from blood, obtained in a trial of the OX40 agonist ivuxolimab. DNA of the CDR3: TGTGCCAGCAGCCGTCCTACATTAGGGTTTTTAGAGACCCAGTACTTC. It specifies CASSRPTLGFLETQYF.